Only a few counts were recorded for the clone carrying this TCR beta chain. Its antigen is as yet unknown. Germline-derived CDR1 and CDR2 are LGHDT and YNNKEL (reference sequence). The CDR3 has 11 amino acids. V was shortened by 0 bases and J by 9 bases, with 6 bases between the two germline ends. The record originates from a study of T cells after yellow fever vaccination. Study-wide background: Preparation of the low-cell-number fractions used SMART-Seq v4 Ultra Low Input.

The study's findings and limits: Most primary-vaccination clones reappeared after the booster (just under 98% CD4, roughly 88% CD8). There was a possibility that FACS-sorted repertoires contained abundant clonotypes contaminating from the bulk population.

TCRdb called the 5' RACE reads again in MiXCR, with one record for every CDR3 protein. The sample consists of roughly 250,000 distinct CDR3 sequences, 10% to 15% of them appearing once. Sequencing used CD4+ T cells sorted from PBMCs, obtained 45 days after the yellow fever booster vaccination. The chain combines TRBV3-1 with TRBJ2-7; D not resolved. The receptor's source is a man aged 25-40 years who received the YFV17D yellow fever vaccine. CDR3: CASSQEDRQYF. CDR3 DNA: TGTGCCAGCAGCCAAGAGGATCGGCAGTACTTC.